The 18 T cell receptor beta chains below all came from one sample that was sequenced in a study of T cells after yellow fever vaccination. TCRdb analysed the 5' RACE reads with MiXCR anew, one entry per CDR3 protein. This table has about 360,000 distinct CDR3 sequences, 6.2% appearing once. The sequencing used PBMCs, collected 5 days after the yellow fever booster vaccination. These receptors were collected from a man aged 30 to 39 who received the YFV17D yellow fever vaccine.

This clonotype was seen only a few times. V usage is TRBV3-1 and J usage is TRBJ2-1; TRBD1 agrees at 8 bases. The CDR3 loop spans 16 amino acids. Looked up from germline, CDR1 is LGHDT and CDR2 is YNNKEL (reference sequence). V dropped 8 bases and J dropped 9; count of bases not matched to a gene: 18. The DNA of the CDR3 is TGTGCCAGCCAACTCTCGGCCAGGGGGCTTAGGAGTGAGCAGTTCTTC. Translated, it gives CASQLSARGLRSEQFF.

The chain combines TRBV14 with TRBJ1-1; 7 bases agree with TRBD1. The germline V gene has CDR1 SGHDN and CDR2 FVKESK. The trim removed 5 bases at V and 5 bases at J, leaving 8 bases unmatched. This CDR3 has 14 amino acids. DNA of the CDR3: TGTGCCAGCAGCGTCCAGGGGGTTTTAACTGAAGCTTTCTTT. Residues: CASSVQGVLTEAFF.

This clonotype came up many times. This chain joins TRBV12-3 or TRBV12-4 and TRBJ2-2; D may be TRBD1 or TRBD2 (5 bases each). The germline V and J ends were trimmed by 8 bases and 2 bases, with 15 bases remaining between them. There are 15 residues in the CDR3. The chain's CDR3 is CASANWDANTGELFF. CDR3 DNA sequence: TGTGCCAGCGCCAACTGGGACGCAAACACCGGGGAGCTGTTTTTT.

The table lists this clonotype with a few counts. The chain is built from TRBV20-1 and TRBJ2-3; D remains ambiguous. Per germline, CDR1 DFQATT and CDR2 SNEGSKA (reference sequence). The CDR3 spans 15 residues. V lost 1 base and J 2 bases, leaving 13 bases between the germline ends. The CDR3, as DNA: TGCAGTGCTAGAGGGCAGGCCGGCCACACAGATACGCAGTATTTT. Protein product: CSARGQAGHTDTQYF.

Comments on this clonotype: A read error may be the cause here, since a much bigger clone is one base away. This chain joins TRBV7-3 and TRBJ1-1; tentatively, D is TRBD1 (6 bases). Germline assignment: CDR1 SGHTA and CDR2 FQGTGA. The CDR3 consists of 13 residues. CDR3 sequence: CAISFSAGVEAFF. Written as DNA, the CDR3 is TGTGCCATCAGCTTTTCCGCAGGGGTTGAAGCTTTCTTT.

V gene TRBV20-1 combines with J gene TRBJ1-6, with D possibly matching TRBD1 (6 bases). Trimming took off 0 bases at V and 7 bases at J, with 19 bases between the two ends. The CDR3 runs 17 residues. CDR1 is DFQATT, CDR2 SNEGSKA, per germline (reference sequence). CDR3 sequence reads: CSAREGNRASDNSPLHF. The CDR3 DNA reads as TGCAGTGCTAGAGAAGGCAACAGGGCATCGGACAATTCACCCCTCCACTTT.

There are many counts of this clonotype. The chain recombines TRBV29-1 with TRBJ2-1; TRBD2 matches 11 bases. Germline V gene lookup returns CDR1 SQVTM and CDR2 ANQGSEA. The CDR3 runs to 18 residues. V dropped 1 base and J dropped 5; count of bases not matched to a gene: 13. The CDR3 sequence is CSVEAYYVSGRAHNEQFF. CDR3 nucleotide sequence: TGCAGCGTTGAAGCCTACTATGTTAGCGGGAGGGCCCACAATGAGCAGTTCTTC.

This clonotype was seen at least ten times. The gene calls are TRBV10-2 and TRBJ1-1; D might be TRBD1 (6 bases). CDR1 WSHSY and CDR2 SAAADI come from the germline V gene. The ends were cut back, 9 bases at V and 6 bases at J, with 20 bases in the middle. The CDR3 covers 14 residues. DNA of the CDR3: TGCGCCAGTGTGGGGGGGGCAGGGAGACCTGAAGCTTTCTTT. It yields the protein CASVGGAGRPEAFF.

Ten or more counts support this clonotype. The V and J genes are TRBV23-1 and TRBJ2-3, with D perhaps TRBD2 (6 bases). TRBV23-1 is an open reading frame whose function is uncertain. The CDR3 sequence is 16 residues long. V lost 1 base and J 1 base, leaving 12 bases between the germline ends. CDR3 amino acids: CASSQWGGGGTDTQYF. DNA of the CDR3: TGCGCCAGCAGTCAATGGGGCGGCGGGGGCACAGATACGCAGTATTTT.

This clonotype was recorded a few times. The CDR3 coding sequence is TGCAGCGTTGAAGCGGGAGCGACAGATACGCAGTATTTT. It specifies CSVEAGATDTQYF. The rearrangement joins TRBV29-1 to TRBJ2-3, with a possible D match to TRBD2 (6 bases). The germline V gene has CDR1 SQVTM and CDR2 ANQGSEA. The CDR3 has 13 amino acids. V gave up 1 base and J gave up 3 bases, with 8 bases separating them.

The V gene is TRBV10-3, the J gene TRBJ1-2; maybe TRBD1 (5 bases). The germline V gene encodes CDR1 ENHRY and CDR2 SYGVKD. This CDR3 spans 18 amino acids. V was clipped by 2 bases and J by 2 bases, with 21 bases between them. The CDR3 coding sequence is TGTGCCATCAGTGAGAATCGGGGGACCCGTGGCTACAACTATGGCTACACCTTC. Residues: CAISENRGTRGYNYGYTF.

This clonotype was recorded at least ten times. This chain joins TRBV20-1 and TRBJ2-1; TRBD2 aligns across 16 bases. This CDR3 is 13 amino acids long. Germline values: CDR1 DFQATT, CDR2 SNEGSKA (reference sequence). The CDR3, as DNA: TGCAGCCCACCGGGACTAGCGGGAGGGGGGCAGTTCTTC. It encodes CSPPGLAGGGQFF.

This clonotype was counted ten times or more. This chain connects TRBV29-1 to TRBJ2-7; D is undetermined. Germline V gives CDR1 SQVTM, CDR2 ANQGSEA. Trimming took 1 base from V and 6 from J, leaving 13 bases between them. The CDR3 totals 13 residues. The DNA for the CDR3 is TGCAGCGTTGAAGCGACCCAGCGTCTCGAGCAGTACTTC. Translation gives CSVEATQRLEQYF.

The sample holds a few counts of this clonotype. The chain couples TRBV23-1 to TRBJ2-2; TRBD1 matches at 9 bases. TRBV23-1 is an ORF, and what it does is uncertain. The ends lost 3 bases at V and 0 bases at J; junction bases unmatched: 8. There are 18 residues in the CDR3. The CDR3 loop reads CASSHSGQGTPNTGELFF. CDR3 nucleotide sequence: TGCGCCAGCAGTCACTCGGGACAGGGAACACCGAACACCGGGGAGCTGTTTTTT.

The rearrangement joins TRBV12-5 to TRBJ2-1; TRBD2 matches at 12 bases. With V trimmed by 3 bases and J by 6 bases, 6 bases remained unmatched. CDR1 LGHNT and CDR2 FRNRAP come from the germline V gene. The CDR3 contains 16 residues. The CDR3 is CASGFRLAGDFNEQFF. CDR3 DNA: TGTGCTAGTGGTTTCCGACTAGCGGGAGATTTCAATGAGCAGTTCTTC.

Only a few counts were recorded for this clonotype. The V gene is TRBV10-3, the J gene TRBJ2-5, with D maybe TRBD2 (5 bases). The CDR3 is 15 amino acids. Germline V gene sequence: CDR1 ENHRY, CDR2 SYGVKD. Trimming shortened V by 6 bases and J by 4 bases, and 18 bases separated the two germline ends. In DNA form, the CDR3 reads TGTGCCATCAGCCCCCGGGAATCTGCTGGAGAGACCCAGTACTTC. It translates to CAISPRESAGETQYF.

The rearrangement joins TRBV5-4 to TRBJ2-3; TRBD1 is a possible D gene (6 bases). The V and J ends lost 2 bases and 0 bases respectively, with 13 bases between them. This CDR3 comprises 16 residues. Germline V gives CDR1 SGHNT, CDR2 YYREEE (reference sequence). CDR3 in amino acids: CASSFPRGGSTDTQYF. CDR3 bases: TGTGCCAGCAGCTTCCCCAGGGGCGGAAGCACAGATACGCAGTATTTT.

In its sample, this clonotype was seen a few times. V usage is TRBV7-2 and J usage is TRBJ2-1; D unresolved. V was cut by 3 bases and J by 0 bases, with 9 bases left in between. This CDR3 comprises 15 residues. Germline values: CDR1 SGHTA, CDR2 FQGNSA. The CDR3 loop is CASSFGLPSYNEQFF. In DNA form, the CDR3 reads TGTGCCAGCAGCTTCGGGCTACCCTCCTACAATGAGCAGTTCTTC.